This T cell receptor beta chain stems from a study of blood T cells in healthy people across ages. A second PCR, run for about 6 to 12 cycles, used a sample-barcoded 5' primer plus a J-beta primer mix. Each CDR3 protein gets one entry after TCRdb re-called the 5' RACE reads with MiXCR. The sample lists 500,000 to 600,000 distinct CDR3 sequences; 27% were seen once. This clonotype has a handful of counts. No antigen is known for it. Study-level findings and limits: Considered underestimates were the diversity estimates obtained from one million T cells.

Sample: blood. The TCR comes from a woman aged 70-85 years in good health.

The CDR3 is CASSPTDSYNEQFF. The CDR3 DNA reads TGTGCCAGCTCACCCACGGACAGCTACAATGAGCAGTTCTTC. V and J are TRBV18 and TRBJ2-1; D possibly corresponds to TRBD1 (6 bases). Looked up from germline, CDR1 is KGHSH and CDR2 is LQKENI. The CDR3 sequence is 14 residues long. V gave up 3 bases and J gave up 3 bases, with 9 bases separating them.